This T cell receptor beta chain was observed in a study of blood T cell repertoires in COVID-19. Repertoires were generated with immunoSEQ multiplex PCR, while TCRdb's copy carries only in-frame clones and drops some. In the table there are fewer than 60,000 clones, around 75% of which are singletons. The sample consisted of peripheral blood. The TCR sequence derives from a human donor in a cohort sampled during active COVID-19.

CDR3 DNA: TGCAGCGTTGAGGGGCAGAGAAACACTGAAGCTTTCTTT. Translating gives CSVEGQRNTEAFF. The genes are TRBV29-1 and TRBJ1-1; tentatively, D is TRBD1 (5 bases). Trimming took off 3 bases at V and 2 bases at J, with 10 bases between the two ends. The length of the CDR3 is 13 residues. Germline CDR1 and CDR2: SQVTM and ANQGSEA. The variable domain in full, with the rest retrieved from reference TRBV29-1 and TRBJ1-1, is SAVISQKPSRDICQRGTSLTIQCQVDSQVTMMFWYRQQPGQSLTLIATANQGSEATYESGFVIDKFPISRPNLTFSTLTVSNMSPEDSSIYLCSVEGQRNTEAFFGQGTRLTVV.